The entry below gives a single T cell receptor (beta chain) sequence along with its context. Per the original methods: Nucleated cell counts were estimated from reference gene primer amplification. The table came from immunoSEQ multiplex PCR; TCRdb's copy has only in-frame clones and leaves some out. V, J and clone size were drawn from that table, and D and trimming were deduced from the DNA. Of 140,000 to 150,000 clones listed, approximately 80% are singletons. This entry is derived from a study of blood T cell repertoires in COVID-19. As for the study in general: COVID-19 samples from acute and convalescent phases originated in the United States, Italy and Spain. T cells, B-cell-depleted T cells, or PBMCs provided the cDNA or gDNA that served as material.

Germline V lookup: CDR1 SGHAT, CDR2 FQDESV (reference sequence). Trimming removed 3 bases from V and 2 bases from J, with 7 bases in between. The CDR3 loop spans 13 amino acids. The sample comprised peripheral blood. This sequence joins TRBV11-1 and TRBJ2-5; D uncertain. This TCR came from a man aged 60-69 years with active or convalescent COVID-19. CDR3 protein: CASSFQDQETQYF. CDR3 nucleotide sequence: TGTGCCAGCAGCTTCCAGGATCAAGAGACCCAGTACTTC.